These T cell receptor beta chains were read from a single sample in a study of response to subunit inactivated influenza vaccine. TCRdb recomputed calls from the RT-PCR reads with MiXCR, one row per CDR3 protein. The sample yields about 500,000 distinct CDR3 sequences, roughly 7.9% seen once. This material consisted of PBMCs from blood, taken 23 months after vaccination. These receptor sequences come from a man aged 45-69 years who received an inactivated influenza vaccine. CDR3s include the opening cysteine and the closing phenylalanine or tryptophan. Each record gives: D gene, J gene, V gene, CDR3 protein. A D gene is named only where the DNA matches it firmly.

>TRBD1|TRBJ2-1|TRBV18
CASSLTGGRYNEQFF
>TRBD2|TRBJ2-7|TRBV4-3
CASSQVWSGALAGLTYEQYF
>TRBD1|TRBJ2-1|TRBV28
CASSIDRGIRNEQFF
>TRBD1|TRBJ1-6|TRBV3-1
CASSRQGSPLHF
>TRBD2|TRBJ2-3|TRBV13
CASSPPREGQSDTQYF
>-|TRBJ1-1|TRBV10-2
CASSELQAPGEAFF
>-|TRBJ1-1|TRBV20-1
CSARPSGREAFF
>-|TRBJ2-5|TRBV24-1
CATSADSLETQYF
>TRBD1|TRBJ2-7|TRBV5-1
CASRQGQGHDEQYF
>-|TRBJ1-5|TRBV5-1
CASSERGDQPQHF
>-|TRBJ2-5|TRBV28
CASSPLGKTQYF
>-|TRBJ1-5|TRBV3-1
CASSPRSGPPQHF
>-|TRBJ2-1|TRBV5-5
CASSQPEYNEQFF
>TRBD2|TRBJ2-1|TRBV11-2
CASSLDRASGSPSYNEQFF
>TRBD2|TRBJ2-3|TRBV20-1
CSAPPGGALDTQYF
>TRBD1|TRBJ1-2|TRBV5-1
CASTLTGDSNYGYTF
>TRBD1|TRBJ1-5|TRBV20-1
CSARDRVTYSNQPQHF
>-|TRBJ1-3|TRBV4-1
CASPGGTIYF
>-|TRBJ1-6|TRBV2
CASRTGRSSYNSPLHF
>-|TRBJ1-2|TRBV12-3/TRBV12-4
CASSLQQGYGYTF
>TRBD1|TRBJ2-7|TRBV5-1
CASSSTGGTYEQYF
>-|TRBJ1-1|TRBV5-1
CASSSHGGRRTEAFF
>TRBD1|TRBJ1-1|TRBV6-2/TRBV6-3
CASSLDRGPSEAFF
>-|TRBJ1-1|TRBV7-2
CASSLARERGRAFF
>-|TRBJ2-3|TRBV20-1
CSGHGTPITDTQYF
>TRBD2|TRBJ2-1|TRBV7-8
CASSLVASGPNEQFF
>-|TRBJ2-1|TRBV7-9
CASSLQSIDNEQFF
>-|TRBJ2-6|TRBV9
CASSVWGDSGANVLTF
>-|TRBJ2-1|TRBV7-3
CASSLSQYNEQFF